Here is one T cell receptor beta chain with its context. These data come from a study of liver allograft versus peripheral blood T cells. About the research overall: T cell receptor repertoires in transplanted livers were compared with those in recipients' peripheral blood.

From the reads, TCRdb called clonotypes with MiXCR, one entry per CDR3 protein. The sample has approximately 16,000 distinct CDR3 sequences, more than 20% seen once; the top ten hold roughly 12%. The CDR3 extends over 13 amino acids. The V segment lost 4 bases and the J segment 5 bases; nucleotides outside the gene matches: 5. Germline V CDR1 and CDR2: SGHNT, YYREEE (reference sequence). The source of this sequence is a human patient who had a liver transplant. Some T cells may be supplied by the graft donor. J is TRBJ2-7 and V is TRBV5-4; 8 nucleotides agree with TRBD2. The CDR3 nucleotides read TGTGCCAGCAGCATCAGGACTAGCAACGAGCAGTACTTC. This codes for CASSIRTSNEQYF. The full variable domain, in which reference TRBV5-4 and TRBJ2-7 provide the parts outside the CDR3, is ETGVTQSPTHLIKTRGQQVTLRCSSQSGHNTVSWYQQALGQGPQFIFQYYREEENGRGNFPPRFSGLQFPNYSSELNVNALELDDSALYLCASSIRTSNEQYFGPGTRLTVT.